A selection of T cell receptor beta chains follows, all from one sample in a study of early T cells in non-severe SARS-CoV-2 infection. One entry per CDR3 protein results from TCRdb running MiXCR on the 5' RACE reads. Here the sample spans 65,000 to 70,000 distinct CDR3 sequences, over 9% being singletons. The sequencing input was whole blood. These receptors came from an adult who was a healthcare worker with PCR-confirmed SARS-CoV-2 infection or an uninfected control (not recorded which). Each CDR3 is given with its conserved first and last residue. Fields, in order: J gene, D gene, clone size, V gene, CDR3 protein, CDR3 DNA. D genes are given only for firm matches. Size tells how often a clone was seen (once, few, many) or the class of an expanded clone, and some rows leave it out.

>TRBJ2-3|-|many|TRBV3-1
CASSHSGSTDTQYF
TGTGCCAGCAGCCATAGCGGTAGCACAGATACGCAGTATTTT
>TRBJ2-3|-|-|TRBV20-1
CSARDPTGADTQYF
TGCAGTGCTAGAGACCCAACGGGGGCAGATACGCAGTATTTT
>TRBJ2-3|TRBD2|-|TRBV6-6
CVSSQLAGSTDTQYF
TGTGTCAGCAGTCAATTAGCGGGAAGCACAGATACGCAGTATTTT
>TRBJ2-1|TRBD2|many|TRBV5-8
CASSPGGVLQPYNEQFF
TGTGCCAGCAGCCCCGGGGGGGTCCTTCAGCCCTACAATGAGCAGTTCTTC
>TRBJ2-7|-|few|TRBV2
CASSPQTQSQRASYEQYF
TGTGCCAGCAGTCCCCAAACACAGTCACAGAGGGCTTCCTACGAGCAGTACTTC
>TRBJ2-5|-|-|TRBV2
CAIFAALETQYF
TGTGCCATCTTTGCAGCTCTTGAGACCCAGTACTTC
>TRBJ2-1|-|medium-sized|TRBV6-5
CASSLRQTDPYEQFF
TGTGCCAGCAGTCTTAGGCAGACCGATCCCTATGAGCAGTTCTTC
>TRBJ2-6|-|many|TRBV6-2/TRBV6-3
CASSYSIAGAGANVLTF
TGTGCCAGCAGTTACTCGATTGCAGGGGCTGGGGCCAACGTCCTGACTTTC
>TRBJ1-6|-|-|TRBV5-1
CASSAGPNNSPLHF
TGCGCCAGCAGCGCGGGACCGAATAATTCACCCCTCCACTTT
>TRBJ2-7|-|many|TRBV20-1
CSARDAPAYEQYF
TGCAGTGCTAGAGACGCCCCTGCCTACGAGCAGTACTTC
>TRBJ2-4|-|few|TRBV18
CASSPNRLVNIQYF
TGTGCCAGCTCACCAAACCGACTGGTGAACATTCAGTACTTC
>TRBJ1-1|-|-|TRBV20-1
CSARHGLSEAFF
TGCAGTGCCAGACACGGACTGTCTGAAGCTTTCTTT
>TRBJ2-7|-|many|TRBV2
CASSEALQGAYEQYF
TGTGCCAGCAGTGAAGCGCTTCAAGGGGCGTACGAGCAGTACTTC
>TRBJ1-2|TRBD1|-|TRBV12-3/TRBV12-4
CASSPTGGYYGYTF
TGTGCCAGCAGTCCGACAGGGGGCTACTATGGCTACACCTTC
>TRBJ2-7|-|few|TRBV5-1
CASSLGGTYYEQYF
TGCGCCAGCAGCTTGGGGGGGACCTACTACGAGCAGTACTTC
>TRBJ1-2|-|-|TRBV6-8
CASSYSGTADHPRNGYTF
TGTGCCAGCAGTTACTCGGGTACGGCGGATCATCCCAGAAATGGCTACACCTTC
>TRBJ2-5|TRBD1|-|TRBV28
CASTRGRRQETQYF
TGTGCCAGCACTAGGGGGCGACGTCAAGAGACCCAGTACTTC
>TRBJ2-5|TRBD1|few|TRBV11-2
CASSTGQGSQYF
TGTGCCAGCAGCACTGGACAGGGGTCCCAGTACTTC
>TRBJ2-3|-|-|TRBV5-4
CASSPGPRTTDTQYF
TGTGCCAGCAGCCCCGGTCCTAGGACCACAGATACGCAGTATTTT
>TRBJ1-2|-|many|TRBV18
CASSLEWGNYGYTF
TGTGCCAGCTCACTCGAGTGGGGGAACTATGGCTACACCTTC
>TRBJ1-5|-|-|TRBV18
CASSRGNQPQHF
TGTGCCAGCTCACGAGGCAATCAGCCCCAGCATTTT
>TRBJ1-6|-|many|TRBV20-1
CSASRPVSPLHF
TGCAGTGCTAGCCGGCCAGTTTCACCCCTCCACTTT
>TRBJ1-1|-|-|TRBV7-8
CASSSDRTMNTEAFF
TGTGCCAGCAGCTCAGACAGGACAATGAACACTGAAGCTTTCTTT
>TRBJ1-1|-|many|TRBV20-1
CSALDGNTEAFF
TGCAGTGCTTTGGACGGAAACACTGAAGCTTTCTTT